This TCR beta chain was captured in a study of T cell responses to AZD1222 COVID-19 vaccine. Regarding the study as a whole: Mostly white British, mostly female donors; authors suggested clonal diversity may be underestimated. No repertoire was sampled before or during the peak T cell response, only after it.

V lost 6 bases to trimming and J lost 1 base, with 12 bases between them. This CDR3 comprises 14 residues. The germline CDR1 and CDR2 sequences are MNHEY and SMNVEV (reference sequence). Only in-frame clones appear in the TCRdb table, and some are missing; sequencing was by immunoSEQ multiplex PCR. Of 90,000 to 120,000 clones listed, about 94% were seen once; the top ten hold more than 2%. This clone came up once. The antigen remains unidentified. This chain links TRBV27 with TRBJ1-1, with D possibly matching TRBD1 (5 bases). The source was peripheral blood, collected on day 0 of AZD1222 vaccination. The sequence came from an adult in good health. The CDR3 nucleotides are TGTGCCAGCAGGAGGGGTCTAGGGAACACTGAAGCTTTCTTT. Encoded protein: CASRRGLGNTEAFF.